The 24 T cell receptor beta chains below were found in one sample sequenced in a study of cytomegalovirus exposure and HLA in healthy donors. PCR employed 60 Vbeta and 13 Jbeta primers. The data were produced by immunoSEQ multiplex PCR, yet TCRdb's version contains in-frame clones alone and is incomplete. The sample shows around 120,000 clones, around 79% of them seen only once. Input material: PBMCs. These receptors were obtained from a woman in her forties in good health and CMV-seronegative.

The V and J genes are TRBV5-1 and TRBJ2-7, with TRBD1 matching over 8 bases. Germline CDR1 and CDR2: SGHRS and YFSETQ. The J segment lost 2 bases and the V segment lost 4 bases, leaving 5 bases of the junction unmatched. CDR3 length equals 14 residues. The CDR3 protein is CASSPLQGAYEQYF. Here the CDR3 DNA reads TGCGCCAGCAGCCCACTACAGGGGGCCTACGAGCAGTACTTC.

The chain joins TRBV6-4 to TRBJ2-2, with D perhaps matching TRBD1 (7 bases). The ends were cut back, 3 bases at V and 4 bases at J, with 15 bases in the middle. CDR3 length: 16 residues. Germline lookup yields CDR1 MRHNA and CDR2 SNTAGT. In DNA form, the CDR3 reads TGTGCCAGCAGTGATCGGGGCGGGACAGTCACCGGGGAGCTGTTTTTT. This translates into CASSDRGGTVTGELFF.

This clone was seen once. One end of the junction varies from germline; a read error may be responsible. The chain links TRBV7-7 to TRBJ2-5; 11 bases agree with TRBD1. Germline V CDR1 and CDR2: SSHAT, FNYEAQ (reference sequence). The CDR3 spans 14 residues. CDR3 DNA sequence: TGTGCCAGCAGCCCCGGGACAGGGGGAGAGGCCCAGTACTTC. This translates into CASSPGTGGEAQYF.

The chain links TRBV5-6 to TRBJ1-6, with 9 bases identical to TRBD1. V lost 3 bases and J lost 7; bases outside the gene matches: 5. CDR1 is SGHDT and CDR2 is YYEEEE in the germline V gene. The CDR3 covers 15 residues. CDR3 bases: TGTGCCAGCAGCTATCGGGACAGGGTGAATTCACCCCTCCACTTT. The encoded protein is CASSYRDRVNSPLHF.

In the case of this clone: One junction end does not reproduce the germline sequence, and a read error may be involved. In DNA form, the CDR3 reads TGTGCCAGCAGTAAAGCTAGCGGTGGTCAGCCCCAGCATTTT. Its translation: CASSKASGGQPQHF. The rearrangement joins TRBV2 to TRBJ1-5; the D is unclear. Germline CDR1 and CDR2: SNHLY and FYNNEI. The CDR3 has 14 residues.

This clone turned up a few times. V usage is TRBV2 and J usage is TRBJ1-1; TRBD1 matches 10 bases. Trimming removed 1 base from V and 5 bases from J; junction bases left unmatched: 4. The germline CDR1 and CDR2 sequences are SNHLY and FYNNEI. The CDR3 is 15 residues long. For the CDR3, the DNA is TGTGCCAGCAGTGAAGGGGACAGGGGACCGACTGAAGCTTTCTTT. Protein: CASSEGDRGPTEAFF. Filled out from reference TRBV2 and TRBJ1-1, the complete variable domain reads EPEVTQTPSHQVTQMGQEVILRCVPISNHLYFYWYRQILGQKVEFLVSFYNNEISEKSEIFDDQFSVERPDGSNFTLKIRSTKLEDSAMYFCASSEGDRGPTEAFFGQGTRLTVV.

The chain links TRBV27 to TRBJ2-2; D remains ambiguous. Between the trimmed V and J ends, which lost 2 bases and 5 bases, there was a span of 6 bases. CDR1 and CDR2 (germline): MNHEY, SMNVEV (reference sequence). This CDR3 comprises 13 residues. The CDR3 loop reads CASSLIVTGELFF. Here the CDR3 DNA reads TGTGCCAGCAGTTTAATCGTAACCGGGGAGCTGTTTTTT.

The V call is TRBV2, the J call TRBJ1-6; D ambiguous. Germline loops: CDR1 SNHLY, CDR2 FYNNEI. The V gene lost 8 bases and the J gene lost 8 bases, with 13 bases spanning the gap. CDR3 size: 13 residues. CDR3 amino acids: CASLGNLDSPLHF. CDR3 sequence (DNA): TGTGCCAGCCTCGGTAATCTGGATTCACCCCTCCACTTT. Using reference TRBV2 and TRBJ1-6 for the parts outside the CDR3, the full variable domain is EPEVTQTPSHQVTQMGQEVILRCVPISNHLYFYWYRQILGQKVEFLVSFYNNEISEKSEIFDDQFSVERPDGSNFTLKIRSTKLEDSAMYFCASLGNLDSPLHFGNGTRLTVT.

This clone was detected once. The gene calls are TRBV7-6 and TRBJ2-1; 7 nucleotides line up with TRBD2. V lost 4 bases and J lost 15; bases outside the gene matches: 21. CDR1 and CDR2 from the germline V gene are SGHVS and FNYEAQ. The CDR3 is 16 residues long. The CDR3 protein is CASSSAVGAAAGVVFF. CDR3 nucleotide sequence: TGTGCCAGCAGCTCCGCAGTGGGCGCAGCTGCGGGAGTGGTGTTCTTC.

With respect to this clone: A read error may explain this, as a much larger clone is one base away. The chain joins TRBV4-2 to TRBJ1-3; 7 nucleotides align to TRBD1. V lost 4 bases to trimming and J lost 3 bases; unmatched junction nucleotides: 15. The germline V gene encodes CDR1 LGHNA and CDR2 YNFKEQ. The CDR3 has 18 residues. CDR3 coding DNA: TGTGCCAGCAGCCCCCTACGAGCCACCAGGGGGAATGGAAACACCATATATTTT. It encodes CASSPLRATRGNGNTIYF.

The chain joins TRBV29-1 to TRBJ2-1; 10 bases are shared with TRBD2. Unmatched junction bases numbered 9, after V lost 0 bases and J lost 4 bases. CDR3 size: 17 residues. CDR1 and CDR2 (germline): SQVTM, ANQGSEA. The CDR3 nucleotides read TGCAGCGTTGAAGATCGACCCAGCGGGAGGGGGTACAATGAGCAGTTCTTC. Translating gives CSVEDRPSGRGYNEQFF.

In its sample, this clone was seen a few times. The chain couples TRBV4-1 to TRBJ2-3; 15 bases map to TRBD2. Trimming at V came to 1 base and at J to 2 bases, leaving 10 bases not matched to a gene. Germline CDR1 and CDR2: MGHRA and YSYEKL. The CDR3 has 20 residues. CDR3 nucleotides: TGCGCCAGCAGCCAAGCTGGACTAGCGGGGGGGCCGGGTTTCACAGATACGCAGTATTTT. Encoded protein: CASSQAGLAGGPGFTDTQYF.

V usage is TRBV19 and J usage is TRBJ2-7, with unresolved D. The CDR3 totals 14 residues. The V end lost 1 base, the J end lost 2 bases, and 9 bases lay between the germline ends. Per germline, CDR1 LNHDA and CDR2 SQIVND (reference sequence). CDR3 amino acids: CASSIGGGTYEQYF. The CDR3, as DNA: TGTGCCAGTAGTATAGGAGGCGGCACCTACGAGCAGTACTTC.

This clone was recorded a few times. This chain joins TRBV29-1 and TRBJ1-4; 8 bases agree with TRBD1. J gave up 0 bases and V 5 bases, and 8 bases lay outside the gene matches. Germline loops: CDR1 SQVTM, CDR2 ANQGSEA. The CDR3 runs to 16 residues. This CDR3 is CSVRTGIGATNEKLFF. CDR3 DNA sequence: TGCAGCGTTCGGACAGGGATAGGGGCAACTAATGAAAAACTGTTTTTT.

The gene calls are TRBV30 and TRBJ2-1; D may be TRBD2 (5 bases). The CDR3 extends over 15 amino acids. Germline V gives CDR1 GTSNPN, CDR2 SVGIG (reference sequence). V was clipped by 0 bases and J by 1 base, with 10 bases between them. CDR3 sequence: CAWSVPSRSYNEQFF. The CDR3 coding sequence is TGTGCCTGGAGTGTTCCTAGCAGGTCCTACAATGAGCAGTTCTTC.

The CDR3 DNA reads TGCGCCAGCAGCTTGGCCGGGACTAGCGGTGGTGAGACCCAGTACTTC. Amino acids: CASSLAGTSGGETQYF. The genes are TRBV5-1 and TRBJ2-5; 11 bases match TRBD2. The CDR3 runs 16 residues. In germline, CDR1 is SGHRS, CDR2 YFSETQ. J lost 5 bases, V lost 0 bases, and 6 bases had no gene match.

The CDR3 DNA follows: TGTGCCAGCAGTGTAGGGAGGGAGCAGTACTTC. Translation gives CASSVGREQYF. The V and J genes are TRBV6-1 and TRBJ2-7; weak D call: TRBD2 (6 bases). This CDR3 region has 11 residues. Per the germline V gene, CDR1 is MNHNS and CDR2 is SASEGT. Trimming removed 4 bases from V and 7 bases from J, with 8 bases in between.

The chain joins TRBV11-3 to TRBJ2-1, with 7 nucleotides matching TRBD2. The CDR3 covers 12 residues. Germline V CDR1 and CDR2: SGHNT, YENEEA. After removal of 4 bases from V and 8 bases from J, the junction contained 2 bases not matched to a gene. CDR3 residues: CASSSSGYEQFF. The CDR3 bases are TGTGCCAGCAGCTCTAGCGGCTATGAGCAGTTCTTC.

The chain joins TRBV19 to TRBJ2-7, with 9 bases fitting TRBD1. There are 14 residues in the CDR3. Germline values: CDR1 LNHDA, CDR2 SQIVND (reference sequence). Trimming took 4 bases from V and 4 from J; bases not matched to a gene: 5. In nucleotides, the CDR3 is TGTGCCAGTAGTACAACAGGGGGCGTTTACGAGCAGTACTTC. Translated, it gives CASSTTGGVYEQYF.

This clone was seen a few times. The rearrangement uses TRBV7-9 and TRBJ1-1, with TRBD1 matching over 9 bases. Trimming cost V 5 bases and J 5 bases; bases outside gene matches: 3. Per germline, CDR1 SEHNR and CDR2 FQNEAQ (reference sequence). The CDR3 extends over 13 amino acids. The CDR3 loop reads CASSLDRGTEAFF. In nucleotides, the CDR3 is TGTGCCAGCAGCCTCGACAGGGGGACTGAAGCTTTCTTT.

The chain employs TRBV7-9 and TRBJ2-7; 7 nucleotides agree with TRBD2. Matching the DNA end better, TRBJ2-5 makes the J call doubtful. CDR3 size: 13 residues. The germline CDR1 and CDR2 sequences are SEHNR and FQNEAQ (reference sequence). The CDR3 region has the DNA TGTGCCAGCAGCTTAGTTGGCGGGGGGACCCAGTACTTC. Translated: CASSLVGGGTQYF.

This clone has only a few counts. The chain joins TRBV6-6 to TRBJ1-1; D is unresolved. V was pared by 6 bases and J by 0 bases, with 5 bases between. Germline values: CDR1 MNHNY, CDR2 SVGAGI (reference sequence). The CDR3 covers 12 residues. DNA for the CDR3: TGTGCCAGCAGCCCGGTGAACACTGAAGCTTTCTTT. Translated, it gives CASSPVNTEAFF.

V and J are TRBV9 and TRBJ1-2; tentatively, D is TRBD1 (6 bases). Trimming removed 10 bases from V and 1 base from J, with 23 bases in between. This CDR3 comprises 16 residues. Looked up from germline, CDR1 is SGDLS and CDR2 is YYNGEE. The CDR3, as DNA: TGTGCCGACAGCGTACTACCGACAGGATATAACTATGGCTACACCTTC. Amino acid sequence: CADSVLPTGYNYGYTF.

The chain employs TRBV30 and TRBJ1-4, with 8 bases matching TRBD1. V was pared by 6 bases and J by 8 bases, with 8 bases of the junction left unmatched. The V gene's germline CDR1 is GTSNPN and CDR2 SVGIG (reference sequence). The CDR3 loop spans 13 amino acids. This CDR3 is CACPTGVREKLFF. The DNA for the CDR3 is TGTGCCTGCCCGACAGGGGTCCGAGAAAAACTGTTTTTT.